The 25 T cell receptor beta chains reported below all come from one sample, sequenced in a study of molecular identifiers for immune sequencing clone quantification. TCRdb ran MiXCR on the PCR reads and lists one entry per CDR3 protein. The table lists approximately 590,000 distinct CDR3 sequences, over 25% of them singletons. The specimen sequenced was naive CD8+ T cells from blood, with Jurkat cell RNA spiked in. Documented subset: FACS-sorted CD8+CD4-CCR7+CD45RA+ naive T cells. The receptors shown here come from a human donor in good health. Some libraries in this study had Jurkat cell RNA spiked in.

In this sample, this clonotype turned up many times. The chain is built from TRBV9 and TRBJ2-7; tentative D call: TRBD2 (6 bases). Germline CDR1 is SGDLS and CDR2 is YYNGEE. The CDR3 contains 15 residues. With 4 bases removed from V and 0 bases from J, the gap between germline ends came to 14 bases. CDR3 loop: CASSTAAGSSYEQYF. The DNA for the CDR3 is TGTGCCAGCAGCACAGCGGCGGGGAGCTCCTACGAGCAGTACTTC.

This clonotype was observed at least ten times. The chain uses TRBV7-9 and TRBJ2-3; D possibly uses TRBD1 or TRBD2 (5 bases each). Germline values: CDR1 SEHNR, CDR2 FQNEAQ (reference sequence). This CDR3 is built from 13 residues. Trimming shortened V by 6 bases and J by 1 base, and 8 bases separated the two germline ends. The CDR3 DNA sequence: TGTGCCAGCAGTCGGGACGGCACAGATACGCAGTATTTT. Encoded protein: CASSRDGTDTQYF.

In regard to this clonotype: Given the absence of the conserved phenylalanine or tryptophan at the CDR3 end, a read error is likely. The genes are TRBV27 and TRBJ2-5; D unclear. Per germline, CDR1 MNHEY and CDR2 SMNVEV (reference sequence). This CDR3 comprises 17 residues. In DNA form, the CDR3 reads TGTGCCAGCAGTTCCGACAATAGCCTTAATAACCAAGAAACCCAGTACTCC. This translates into CASSSDNSLNNQETQYS.

V is TRBV20-1 and J is TRBJ2-5, with 7 bases fitting TRBD2. V trimming: 3 bases; J trimming: 0 bases; junction bases outside the gene matches: 1. CDR1 and CDR2 from the germline V gene are DFQATT and SNEGSKA (reference sequence). This CDR3 region has 13 residues. This CDR3 reads CSARRENQETQYF. The CDR3 nucleotides are TGCAGTGCTAGGCGGGAGAACCAAGAGACCCAGTACTTC.

In its sample, this clonotype was seen many times. This chain connects TRBV4-3 to TRBJ2-7; TRBD2 aligns across 8 bases. V dropped 0 bases and J dropped 4; count of bases not matched to a gene: 2. Germline V gene lookup returns CDR1 LGHNA and CDR2 YSLEER. The CDR3 covers 14 residues. The CDR3 reads CASSQEAGGYEQYF. The CDR3 nucleotides read TGCGCCAGCAGCCAAGAGGCGGGAGGATACGAGCAGTACTTC.

On this clonotype: The conserved phenylalanine or tryptophan normally closing the CDR3 is absent here, so this likely arose from a read error. The CDR3 loop reads CASSLFTGGSLNTDTQYY. The CDR3 region has the DNA TGTGCCAGCAGTTTATTTACCGGCGGGAGCCTGAACACAGATACGCAGTATTAT. The rearrangement joins TRBV28 to TRBJ2-3; 7 nucleotides match TRBD2. CDR1 is MDHEN and CDR2 is SYDVKM in the germline V gene. V lost 1 base to trimming and J lost 2 bases; unmatched junction nucleotides: 12. CDR3 length equals 18 residues.

J is TRBJ2-3 and V is TRBV3-1; the D is unclear. The CDR3 is 15 amino acids. The V gene's germline CDR1 is LGHDT and CDR2 YNNKEL (reference sequence). V lost 0 bases and J lost 2, with 9 bases in between. The CDR3 nucleotides are TGTGCCAGCAGCCAAGAGGTAGATTCCACAGATACGCAGTATTTT. Its translation: CASSQEVDSTDTQYF.

The CDR3 DNA reads TGTGCCAGCCTATACCCTCTATCCGAGACCCAGTACTTC. Protein product: CASLYPLSETQYF. This chain connects TRBV7-9 to TRBJ2-5; D unclear. The CDR3 covers 13 residues. Per the germline V gene, CDR1 is SEHNR and CDR2 is FQNEAQ (reference sequence). V was pared by 8 bases and J by 5 bases, with 15 bases between.

The genes are TRBV27 and TRBJ1-5, with 8 bases fitting TRBD1. The length of the CDR3 is 15 residues. Germline trimming cut 5 bases from V and 4 bases from J; bases unmatched to any gene: 7. Germline V CDR1 and CDR2: MNHEY, SMNVEV (reference sequence). The CDR3 protein is CASSRRQGSNQPQHF. The CDR3 DNA follows: TGTGCCAGCAGTAGAAGACAGGGGTCGAATCAGCCCCAGCATTTT.

The chain combines TRBV12-3 or TRBV12-4 with TRBJ1-2; 10 nucleotides align to TRBD1. V shed 2 bases, J shed 3 bases, and the junction held 3 bases outside the gene matches. The CDR3 spans 15 residues. CDR3 sequence (DNA): TGTGCCAGCAGTTTAATAGGGACAGGGGACTATGGCTACACCTTC. Residues: CASSLIGTGDYGYTF.

The rearrangement links TRBV4-3 to TRBJ2-3, with D possibly TRBD1 on 5 matching bases. The germline gives CDR1 LGHNA, CDR2 YSLEER. The CDR3 consists of 15 residues. V lost 1 base to trimming and J lost 3 bases, with 11 bases between them. CDR3 coding DNA: TGCGCCAGCAGCCAAGGCAGGGAAACGACAGATACGCAGTATTTT. This gives the protein CASSQGRETTDTQYF.

CDR3 nucleotide sequence: TGTGCCAGCAGCTGGGGCAGGGGTAGCACTGAAGCTTTCTTT. Its translation is CASSWGRGSTEAFF. The gene calls are TRBV5-6 and TRBJ1-1, with D perhaps TRBD1 (6 bases). CDR3 length: 14 residues. From germline, CDR1 is SGHDT and CDR2 YYEEEE. Trimming stripped 3 bases from V and 4 bases from J, with 13 bases between. The whole variable domain, remainder taken from reference TRBV5-6 and TRBJ1-1, is DAGVTQSPTHLIKTRGQQVTLRCSPKSGHDTVSWYQQALGQGPQFIFQYYEEEERQRGNFPDRFSGHQFPNYSSELNVNALLLGDSALYLCASSWGRGSTEAFFGQGTRLTVV.

As regards this clonotype: The conserved phenylalanine or tryptophan is not found at the CDR3 terminus, so this likely reflects a read error. The J gene is TRBJ2-3, the V gene TRBV3-1; D gene ambiguous. Germline assignment: CDR1 LGHDT and CDR2 YNNKEL (reference sequence). This CDR3 has 12 residues. The ends were cut back, 3 bases at V and 4 bases at J, with 5 bases in the middle. The CDR3 protein is CASSQGSDTQYL. CDR3 in DNA: TGTGCCAGCAGCCAGGGTTCAGATACGCAGTATTTA.

This clonotype was seen ten or more times. This chain joins TRBV7-9 and TRBJ2-7; TRBD1 matches 7 bases. The V gene end was trimmed by 4 bases and the J gene end by 0 bases; junction bases not matched to a gene: 6. The CDR3 totals 15 residues. Germline values: CDR1 SEHNR, CDR2 FQNEAQ (reference sequence). For the CDR3, the DNA is TGTGCCAGCAGCTCCGGACAGGACAGCTCCTACGAGCAGTACTTC. Translated: CASSSGQDSSYEQYF.

This clonotype was seen just once. The V gene is TRBV10-3, the J gene TRBJ2-3; 11 nucleotides match TRBD2. This CDR3 spans 17 amino acids. The ends lost 2 bases at V and 0 bases at J; junction bases unmatched: 4. Germline values: CDR1 ENHRY, CDR2 SYGVKD. As DNA, the CDR3 is TGTGCCATCAGTGAGCCGACTAGCGGGGTTAGCACAGATACGCAGTATTTT. Translated: CAISEPTSGVSTDTQYF.

The chain carries TRBV12-3 or TRBV12-4 and TRBJ1-1; D unresolved. V lost 5 bases, J lost 1 base, and 8 bases lay in between. The CDR3 length is 13 residues. Here the CDR3 reads CASSRGRNTEAFF. In DNA, the CDR3 is TGTGCCAGCAGTCGAGGACGGAACACTGAAGCTTTCTTT.

This chain uses TRBV5-1 with TRBJ2-7; 8 bases are shared with TRBD2. With V trimmed by 5 bases and J by 0 bases, 4 bases remained unmatched. The CDR3 runs 14 residues. Per the germline V gene, CDR1 is SGHRS and CDR2 is YFSETQ. CDR3 sequence reads: CASRPAGGSYEQYF. CDR3 DNA sequence: TGCGCCAGCAGACCGGCGGGGGGCTCCTACGAGCAGTACTTC.

This clonotype came up many times. The chain is built from TRBV28 and TRBJ1-5, with 8 bases that match TRBD1. The CDR3 sequence is 17 residues long. Germline V gene sequence: CDR1 MDHEN, CDR2 SYDVKM. The ends lost 5 bases at V and 3 bases at J; junction bases unmatched: 12. CDR3: CASSETDRGGVNQPQHF. The DNA for the CDR3 is TGTGCCAGCAGTGAAACTGACAGGGGAGGGGTCAATCAGCCCCAGCATTTT.

This clonotype was observed a handful of times. The CDR3 is CATSESDRAGELFF. For the CDR3, the DNA is TGTGCCACCAGTGAATCAGACAGGGCCGGGGAGCTGTTTTTT. The chain employs TRBV24-1 and TRBJ2-2; the match to TRBD1 covers 7 bases. Germline trimming cut 4 bases from V and 6 bases from J; bases unmatched to any gene: 4. Germline-derived CDR1 and CDR2 are KGHDR and SFDVKD. This CDR3 comprises 14 residues.

This sequence joins TRBV2 and TRBJ1-4, with TRBD1 as a possible D gene (5 bases). The CDR3 consists of 16 residues. Trimming cost V 6 bases and J 3 bases, with 17 bases left between them. In germline, CDR1 is SNHLY, CDR2 FYNNEI. As DNA, the CDR3 is TGTGCCAGCAGAGACCGGGAGGGAGGGGCTAATGAAAAACTGTTTTTT. This sequence encodes CASRDREGGANEKLFF.

The V call is TRBV7-9, the J call TRBJ2-7; the D is unclear. V was shortened by 5 bases and J by 0 bases, with 5 bases between the two germline ends. CDR1 is SEHNR and CDR2 is FQNEAQ in the germline V gene (reference sequence). CDR3 length: 12 amino acids. CDR3 in amino acids: CASSAASYEQYF. Here the CDR3 DNA reads TGTGCCAGCAGCGCCGCCTCCTACGAGCAGTACTTC. Full variable domain (outside the CDR3, taken from reference TRBV7-9 and TRBJ2-7): DTGVSQNPRHKITKRGQNVTFRCDPISEHNRLYWYRQTLGQGPEFLTYFQNEAQLEKSRLLSDRFSAERPKGSFSTLEIQRTEQGDSAMYLCASSAASYEQYFGPGTRLTVT.

This clonotype was counted only a few times. The chain carries TRBV6-6 and TRBJ2-5, with 15 bases aligning to TRBD2. Trimming at V came to 8 bases and at J to 2 bases, leaving 9 bases not matched to a gene. CDR3 length equals 17 residues. Germline V gene data show CDR1 as MNHNY and CDR2 as SVGAGI (reference sequence). The CDR3 reads CASRPGLAGGIQETQYF. The DNA for the CDR3 is TGTGCCAGCCGCCCGGGACTAGCGGGGGGAATACAAGAGACCCAGTACTTC.

Remarks on this clonotype: The conserved phenylalanine or tryptophan normally closing the CDR3 is absent here, so this likely arose from a read error. The gene calls are TRBV28 and TRBJ2-1; no clear D. Germline V lookup: CDR1 MDHEN, CDR2 SYDVKM. The length of the CDR3 is 15 residues. The CDR3 sequence is CASSRPRSVDNGQFC. As DNA, the CDR3 is TGTGCCAGCAGCCGGCCCCGGAGCGTCGACAATGGGCAGTTCTGC.

This chain joins TRBV6-5 and TRBJ1-2; 7 nucleotides agree with TRBD1. With 5 bases clipped from V and 1 base from J, the junction kept 4 bases outside the gene matches. From germline, CDR1 is MNHEY and CDR2 SVGAGI. This CDR3 comprises 14 residues. CDR3: CASSPGQVNYGYTF. The CDR3 region has the DNA TGTGCCAGCAGTCCCGGACAGGTTAACTATGGCTACACCTTC.

This clonotype was seen many times. J is TRBJ2-3 and V is TRBV18, with D unresolved. Germline CDR1 and CDR2: KGHSH and LQKENI. This CDR3 contains 15 residues. Trimming pared 5 bases from V and 0 bases from J, leaving 12 bases between. The CDR3 loop is CASSTQVTSTDTQYF. CDR3 DNA: TGTGCCAGCTCAACCCAGGTGACTAGCACAGATACGCAGTATTTT.